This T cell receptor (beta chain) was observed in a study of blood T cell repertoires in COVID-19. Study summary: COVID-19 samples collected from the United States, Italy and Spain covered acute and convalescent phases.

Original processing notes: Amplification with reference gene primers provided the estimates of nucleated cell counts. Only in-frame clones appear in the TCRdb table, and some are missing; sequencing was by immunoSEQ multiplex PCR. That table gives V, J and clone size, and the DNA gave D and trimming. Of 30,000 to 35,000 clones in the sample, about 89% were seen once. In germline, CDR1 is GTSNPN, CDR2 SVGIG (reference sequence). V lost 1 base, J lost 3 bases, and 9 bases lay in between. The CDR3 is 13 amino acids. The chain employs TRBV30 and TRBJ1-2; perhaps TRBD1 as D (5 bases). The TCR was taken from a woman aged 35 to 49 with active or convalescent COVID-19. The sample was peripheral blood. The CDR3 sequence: CAWSGGAHYGYTF. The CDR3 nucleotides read TGTGCCTGGAGTGGGGGCGCCCACTATGGCTACACCTTC.